A selection of T cell receptor beta chains follows, all from one sample in a study of blood T cells in healthy people across ages. TCRdb called the 5' RACE reads again in MiXCR, with one record for every CDR3 protein. The sample lists 1.5 million or so distinct CDR3 sequences, about 42% seen once, with 4% in the top ten. Sequenced: blood. Every receptor here comes from a young woman in good health. The CDR3 runs from the conserved cysteine through the conserved F or W. D genes are given only for firm matches. Some rows have no size entry. The others give once, few or many, or a class for an expanded clone.

D: -
size: few
J: TRBJ1-1
V: TRBV28
length: 14
DNA: TGTGCCAGCAGCTCGGTCGCCTTGAACACTGAAGCTTTCTTT
CDR3: CASSSVALNTEAFF

D: -
size: -
J: TRBJ1-2
V: TRBV19
length: 17
DNA: TGTGCCAGTAGTCCCTCCTCGGGACGGATTAACAACTATGGCTACACCTTC
CDR3: CASSPSSGRINNYGYTF

D: -
size: few
J: TRBJ1-5
V: TRBV6-6
length: 17
DNA: TGTGCCAGCAGTTACCGAACCCAACCTACAGTCAATCAGCCCCAGCATTTT
CDR3: CASSYRTQPTVNQPQHF

D: -
size: -
J: TRBJ2-1
V: TRBV7-2
length: 14
DNA: TGTGCCAGCAGCTTGGGTTTCTACTACAATGAGCTGTTCTTC
CDR3: CASSLGFYYNELFF

D: TRBD2
size: -
J: TRBJ2-7
V: TRBV7-3
length: 16
DNA: TGTGCCAGCAGCCCTAGCGGGAGTCGCCCCTACAATGAGCAGTACTTC
CDR3: CASSPSGSRPYNEQYF

D: -
size: -
J: TRBJ2-3
V: TRBV7-2
length: 14
DNA: TGTGCCAACTCCCCGTCTTACAGGGACCCACCAAAGTATTTT
CDR3: CANSPSYRDPPKYF

D: -
size: -
J: TRBJ2-2
V: TRBV9
length: 15
DNA: TGTGCCAGCAGCGTAGCCGGGGTGAACACCGGGGAGCTGTTTTTT
CDR3: CASSVAGVNTGELFF

D: -
size: -
J: TRBJ2-7
V: TRBV24-1
length: 16
DNA: TGTGCCACCAGTGATAGCTATGCGGGCTCCTACAATGAGCAGTACTTC
CDR3: CATSDSYAGSYNEQYF

D: -
size: few
J: TRBJ1-1
V: TRBV5-8
length: 16
DNA: TGTGCCAGCAGCTTGGTACGCCATTCCGGGGACACTGAAGCTTTCTTT
CDR3: CASSLVRHSGDTEAFF

D: -
size: once
J: TRBJ2-6
V: TRBV6-5
length: 18
DNA: TGTGCCAGCAGTTATAGCGGAGGGGGGTTCTCTGGGGCCAACGTCCTGACTTTC
CDR3: CASSYSGGGFSGANVLTF